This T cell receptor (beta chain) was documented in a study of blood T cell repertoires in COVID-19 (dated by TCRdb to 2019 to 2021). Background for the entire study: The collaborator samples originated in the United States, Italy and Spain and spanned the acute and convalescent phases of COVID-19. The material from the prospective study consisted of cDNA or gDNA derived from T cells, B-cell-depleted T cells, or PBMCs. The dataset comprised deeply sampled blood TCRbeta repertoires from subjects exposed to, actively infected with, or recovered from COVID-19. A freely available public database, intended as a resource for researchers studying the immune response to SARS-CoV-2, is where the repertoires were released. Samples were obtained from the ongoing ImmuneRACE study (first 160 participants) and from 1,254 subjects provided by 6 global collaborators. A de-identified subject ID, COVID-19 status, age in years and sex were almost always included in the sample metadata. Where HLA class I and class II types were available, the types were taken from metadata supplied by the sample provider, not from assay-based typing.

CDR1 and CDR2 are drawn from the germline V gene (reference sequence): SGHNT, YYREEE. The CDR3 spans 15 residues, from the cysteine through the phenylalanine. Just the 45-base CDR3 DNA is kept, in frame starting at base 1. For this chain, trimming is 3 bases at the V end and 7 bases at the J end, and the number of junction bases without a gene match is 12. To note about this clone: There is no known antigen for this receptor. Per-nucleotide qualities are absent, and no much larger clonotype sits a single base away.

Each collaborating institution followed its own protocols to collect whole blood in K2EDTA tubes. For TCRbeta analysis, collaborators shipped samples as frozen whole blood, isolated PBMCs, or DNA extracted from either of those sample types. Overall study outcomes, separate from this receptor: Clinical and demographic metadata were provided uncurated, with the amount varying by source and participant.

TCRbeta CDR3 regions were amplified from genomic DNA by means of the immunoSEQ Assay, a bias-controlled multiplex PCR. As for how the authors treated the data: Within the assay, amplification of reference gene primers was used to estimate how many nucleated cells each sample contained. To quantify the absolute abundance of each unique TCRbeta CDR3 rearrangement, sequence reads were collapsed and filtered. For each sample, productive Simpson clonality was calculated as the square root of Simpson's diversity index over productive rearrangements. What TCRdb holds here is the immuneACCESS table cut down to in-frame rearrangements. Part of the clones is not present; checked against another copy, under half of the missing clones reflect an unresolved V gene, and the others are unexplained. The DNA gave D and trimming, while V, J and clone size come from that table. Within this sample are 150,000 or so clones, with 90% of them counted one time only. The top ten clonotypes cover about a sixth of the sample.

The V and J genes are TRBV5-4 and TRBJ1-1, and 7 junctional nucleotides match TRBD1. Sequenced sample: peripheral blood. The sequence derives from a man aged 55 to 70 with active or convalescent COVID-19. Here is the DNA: TGTGCCAGCAGCTCGGACAGGAGTGAATTTAATGAAGCTTTCTTT. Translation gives CASSSDRSEFNEAFF.